Each of the 14 T cell receptor beta chains below was sequenced from the same sample in a study of molecular identifiers for immune sequencing clone quantification. From the PCR reads, TCRdb called clonotypes with MiXCR, one entry per CDR3 protein. The sample lists approximately 590,000 distinct CDR3 sequences, about 25% occurring once. The sample consisted of naive CD8+ T cells from blood, with Jurkat cell RNA spiked in. Subset defined: FACS-sorted CD8+CD4-CCR7+CD45RA+ naive T cells. The receptors come from a human donor in good health. Some libraries in this study had Jurkat cell RNA spiked in.

The J gene is TRBJ1-2, the V gene TRBV30, with no clear D. Germline assignment: CDR1 GTSNPN and CDR2 SVGIG (reference sequence). The CDR3 loop spans 13 amino acids. V dropped 3 bases and J dropped 8 bases, with 16 bases sitting between them. The CDR3 protein is CAWREMGSGGYTF. The CDR3, as DNA: TGTGCCTGGAGAGAAATGGGGAGTGGAGGCTACACCTTC. Full variable domain (rest looked up from reference TRBV30 and TRBJ1-2): SQTIHQWPATLVQPVGSPLSLECTVEGTSNPNLYWYRQAAGRGLQLLFYSVGIGQISSEVPQNLSASRPQDRQFILSSKKLLLSDSGFYLCAWREMGSGGYTFGSGTRLTVV.

Concerning this clonotype: Mismatch with germline at one junction end may stem from a read error. This sequence joins TRBV6-4 and TRBJ2-3; D gene unclear. The CDR3 loop spans 15 amino acids. Germline V CDR1 and CDR2: MRHNA, SNTAGT. Here the CDR3 reads CDSSASPSGTDTQYF. The CDR3 DNA reads as TGTGACAGCAGTGCCTCCCCCAGCGGCACAGATACGCAGTATTTT.

This clonotype has ten or more counts. The rearrangement links TRBV5-1 to TRBJ2-7; D call uncertain. There are 13 residues in the CDR3. Germline CDR1 and CDR2: SGHRS and YFSETQ. The V gene lost 4 bases and the J gene lost 0 bases, with 8 bases spanning the gap. Here the CDR3 reads CASSGYNSYEQYF. Written as DNA, the CDR3 is TGCGCCAGCAGCGGATACAACTCCTACGAGCAGTACTTC.

Note on this clonotype: A much bigger clone sits one base away, suggesting this may be a read error. This chain connects TRBV28 to TRBJ2-3, with D possibly TRBD1 on 5 matching bases. The V gene's germline CDR1 is MDHEN and CDR2 SYDVKM. The CDR3 spans 19 residues. The chain's CDR3 is CASSLPPTRTRRSTDTQNF. CDR3 nucleotides: TGTGCCAGCAGTTTACCCCCGACTCGGACACGCCGAAGCACAGATACGCAGAATTTT. Full variable domain (remainder filled in from reference TRBV28 and TRBJ2-3): DVKVTQSSRYLVKRTGEKVFLECVQDMDHENMFWYRQDPGLGLRLIYFSYDVKMKEKGDIPEGYSVSREKKERFSLILESASTNQTSMYLCASSLPPTRTRRSTDTQNFGPGTRLTVL.

This clonotype was found many times. The chain links TRBV12-3 or TRBV12-4 to TRBJ2-3; no reliable D call. This CDR3 has 16 residues. V was trimmed by 3 bases and J by 4 bases, leaving 17 bases between them. The CDR3 loop is CASSFFRALGSDTQYF. The CDR3 coding sequence is TGTGCCAGCAGTTTTTTCCGGGCCCTGGGTTCAGATACGCAGTATTTT.

This clonotype came up many times. The chain employs TRBV7-9 and TRBJ2-3; 8 bases line up with TRBD1. This CDR3 has 16 residues. Germline loops: CDR1 SEHNR, CDR2 FQNEAQ (reference sequence). V shed 5 bases, J shed 0 bases, and the junction held 7 bases outside the gene matches. The CDR3 here is CASSTKQGDSTDTQYF. As DNA, the CDR3 is TGTGCCAGCAGCACCAAACAGGGGGATAGCACAGATACGCAGTATTTT.

This clonotype occurred many times. The chain combines TRBV12-3 or TRBV12-4 with TRBJ2-3; TRBD1 matches 8 bases. V lost 6 bases, J lost 0 bases, and 2 bases stayed unmatched. This CDR3 has 14 amino acids. The CDR3 region has the DNA TGTGCCAGCAGGACAGGGGCTAGCACAGATACGCAGTATTTT. Its protein is CASRTGASTDTQYF.

Notes on this clonotype: A much bigger clone sits one base away, suggesting this may be a read error. The chain is built from TRBV6-5 and TRBJ1-1; D remains unclear. CDR1 and CDR2 from the germline V gene are MNHEY and SVGAGI. Deletions cut 7 bases from V and 1 base from J, with 10 bases between. The CDR3 totals 13 residues. This CDR3 is CASTYSGNTEAFF. In DNA form, the CDR3 reads TGTGCCAGCACATACAGTGGGAACACTGAAGCTTTCTTT.

V gene TRBV11-2 combines with J gene TRBJ1-2; D uncertain. Between the trimmed V and J ends, which lost 1 base and 4 bases, there was a span of 16 bases. The CDR3 covers 16 residues. The germline CDR1 and CDR2 sequences are SGHAT and FQNNGV. The CDR3 spells CASSLAGGEYSYGYTF. Here the CDR3 DNA reads TGTGCCAGCAGCTTAGCAGGCGGGGAGTATAGCTATGGCTACACCTTC.

The rearrangement links TRBV9 to TRBJ2-3; unclear D gene. This CDR3 has 17 residues. From germline, CDR1 is SGDLS and CDR2 YYNGEE. Trimming removed 0 bases from V and 2 bases from J, with 16 bases in between. For the CDR3, the DNA is TGTGCCAGCAGCGTAGATCTCGGCACCAGTATCACAGATACGCAGTATTTT. As protein: CASSVDLGTSITDTQYF.

This clonotype was seen a few times. V is TRBV6-2 or TRBV6-3 and J is TRBJ2-7; the D gene is possibly TRBD1 (6 bases). The CDR3 length is 15 residues. V was trimmed by 6 bases and J by 0 bases, leaving 15 bases between them. CDR1 is MNHEY, CDR2 SVGEGT, per germline. The CDR3 loop reads CASSTQWDTSYEQYF. The CDR3 nucleotides read TGTGCCAGCAGCACCCAGTGGGACACCTCCTACGAGCAGTACTTC.

The V call is TRBV11-2, the J call TRBJ2-6; 7 nucleotides align to TRBD1. Per the germline V gene, CDR1 is SGHAT and CDR2 is FQNNGV. V was clipped by 5 bases and J by 1 base; unmatched bases: 8. This CDR3 is 17 amino acids long. The CDR3 DNA reads as TGTGCCAGCAGCCCCTGGACAGGAGCGTCTGGGGCCAACGTCCTGACTTTC. Its translation: CASSPWTGASGANVLTF.

In the case of this clonotype: One base away lies a much larger clone, so this may be a sequencing read error. V usage is TRBV5-3 and J usage is TRBJ2-3; possibly TRBD2 for D (5 bases). TRBV5-3 is treated as an ORF (open reading frame) with a function not yet certain. The CDR3 spans 13 residues. Trimming took off 10 bases at V and 6 bases at J, with 18 bases between the two ends. Here the CDR3 DNA reads TGTGCCGGCAGCTCCCTGTGGGAGGATACGCAGTATTTT. Protein: CAGSSLWEDTQYF.

For the CDR3, the DNA is TGTGCCAGCAATCTAGGCGGAGCGGGCACCGGGGAGCTGTTTTTT. This translates into CASNLGGAGTGELFF. V and J are TRBV12-3 or TRBV12-4 and TRBJ2-2, with a tentative D call TRBD2 (6 bases). V gave up 7 bases and J gave up 4 bases, with 16 bases separating them. The CDR3 extends over 15 amino acids.